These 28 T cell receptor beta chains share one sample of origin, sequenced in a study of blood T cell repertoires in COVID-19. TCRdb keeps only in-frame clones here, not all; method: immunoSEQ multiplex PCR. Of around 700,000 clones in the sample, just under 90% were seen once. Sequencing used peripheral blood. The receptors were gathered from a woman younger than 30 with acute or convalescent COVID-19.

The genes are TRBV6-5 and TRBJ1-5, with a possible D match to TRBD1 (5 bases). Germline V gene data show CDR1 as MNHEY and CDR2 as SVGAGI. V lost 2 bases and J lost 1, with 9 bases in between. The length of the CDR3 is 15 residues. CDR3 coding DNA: TGTGCCAGCAGTTACCCAGGGCAAAGCAATCAGCCCCAGCATTTT. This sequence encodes CASSYPGQSNQPQHF.

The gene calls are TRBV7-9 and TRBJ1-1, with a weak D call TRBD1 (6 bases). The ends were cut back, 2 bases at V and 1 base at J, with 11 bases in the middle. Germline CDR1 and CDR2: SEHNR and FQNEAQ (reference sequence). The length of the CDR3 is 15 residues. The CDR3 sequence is CASSLPGQQNTEAFF. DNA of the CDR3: TGTGCCAGCAGCTTACCAGGACAGCAGAACACTGAAGCTTTCTTT.

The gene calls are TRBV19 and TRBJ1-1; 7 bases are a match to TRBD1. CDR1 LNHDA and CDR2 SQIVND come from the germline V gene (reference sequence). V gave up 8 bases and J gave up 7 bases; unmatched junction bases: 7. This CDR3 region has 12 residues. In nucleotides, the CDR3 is TGTGCCAGTTACAGGGGCCTCAATGAAGCTTTCTTT. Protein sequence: CASYRGLNEAFF.

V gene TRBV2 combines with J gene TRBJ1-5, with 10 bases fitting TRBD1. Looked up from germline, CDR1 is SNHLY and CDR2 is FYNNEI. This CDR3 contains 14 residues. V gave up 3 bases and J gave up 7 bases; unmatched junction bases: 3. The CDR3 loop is CASSEGQGKQPQHF. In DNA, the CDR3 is TGTGCCAGCAGTGAGGGACAGGGGAAGCAGCCCCAGCATTTT.

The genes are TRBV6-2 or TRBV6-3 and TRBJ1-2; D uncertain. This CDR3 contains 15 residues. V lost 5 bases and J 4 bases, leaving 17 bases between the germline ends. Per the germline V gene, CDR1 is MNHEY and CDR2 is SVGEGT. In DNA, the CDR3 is TGTGCCAGCAGTAACCAACAACTACTTCCCTATGGCTACACCTTC. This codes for CASSNQQLLPYGYTF.

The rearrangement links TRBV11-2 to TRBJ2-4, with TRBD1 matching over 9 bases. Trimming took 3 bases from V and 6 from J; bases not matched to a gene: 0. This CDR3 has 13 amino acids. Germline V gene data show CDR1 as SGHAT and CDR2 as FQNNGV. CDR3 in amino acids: CASSLGQGNIQYF. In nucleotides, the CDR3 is TGTGCCAGCAGCTTGGGACAGGGAAACATTCAGTACTTC.

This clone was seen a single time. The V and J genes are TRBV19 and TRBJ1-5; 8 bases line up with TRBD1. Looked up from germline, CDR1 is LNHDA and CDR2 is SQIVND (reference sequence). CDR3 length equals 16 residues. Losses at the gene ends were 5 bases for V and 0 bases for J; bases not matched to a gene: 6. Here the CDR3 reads CASSPGTGYSNQPQHF. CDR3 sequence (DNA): TGTGCCAGTAGTCCCGGGACAGGCTATAGCAATCAGCCCCAGCATTTT.

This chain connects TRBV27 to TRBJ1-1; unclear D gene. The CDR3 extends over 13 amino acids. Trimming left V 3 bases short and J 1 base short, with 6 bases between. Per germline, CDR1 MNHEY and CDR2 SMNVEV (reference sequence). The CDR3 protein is CASSFSRNTEAFF. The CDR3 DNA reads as TGTGCCAGCAGTTTCTCTAGGAACACTGAAGCTTTCTTT.

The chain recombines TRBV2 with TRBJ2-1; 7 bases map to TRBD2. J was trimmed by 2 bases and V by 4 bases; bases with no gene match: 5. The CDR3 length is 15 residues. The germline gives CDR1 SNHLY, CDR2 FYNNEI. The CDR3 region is CASSALGGAYNEQFF. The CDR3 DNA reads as TGTGCCAGCAGTGCCCTTGGGGGGGCCTACAATGAGCAGTTCTTC.

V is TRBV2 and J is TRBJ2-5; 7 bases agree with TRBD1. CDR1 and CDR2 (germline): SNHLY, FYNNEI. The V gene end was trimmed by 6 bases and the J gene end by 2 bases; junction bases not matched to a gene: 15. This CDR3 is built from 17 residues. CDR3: CASSGDSRGPLQETQYF. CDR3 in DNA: TGTGCCAGCAGCGGGGACAGCCGGGGCCCCTTGCAAGAGACCCAGTACTTC. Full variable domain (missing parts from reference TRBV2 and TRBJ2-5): EPEVTQTPSHQVTQMGQEVILRCVPISNHLYFYWYRQILGQKVEFLVSFYNNEISEKSEIFDDQFSVERPDGSNFTLKIRSTKLEDSAMYFCASSGDSRGPLQETQYFGPGTRLLVL.

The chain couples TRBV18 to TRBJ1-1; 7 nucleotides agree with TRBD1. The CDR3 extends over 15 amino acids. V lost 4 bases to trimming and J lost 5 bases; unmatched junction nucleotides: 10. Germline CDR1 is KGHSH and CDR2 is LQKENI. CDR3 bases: TGTGCCAGCTCACTCTCGAGACAGGGTAAAACTGAAGCTTTCTTT. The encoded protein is CASSLSRQGKTEAFF.

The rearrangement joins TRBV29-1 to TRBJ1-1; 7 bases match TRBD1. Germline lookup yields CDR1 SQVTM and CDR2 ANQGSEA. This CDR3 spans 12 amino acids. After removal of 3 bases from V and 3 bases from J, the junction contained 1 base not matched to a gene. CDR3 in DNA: TGCAGCGTTGATCAGGGGGACACTGAAGCTTTCTTT. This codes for CSVDQGDTEAFF.

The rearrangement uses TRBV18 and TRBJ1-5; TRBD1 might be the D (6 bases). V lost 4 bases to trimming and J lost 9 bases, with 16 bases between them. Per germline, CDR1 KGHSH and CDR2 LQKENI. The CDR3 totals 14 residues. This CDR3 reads CASSLDQGPGPQHF. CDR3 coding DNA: TGTGCCAGCTCACTTGACCAGGGGCCCGGGCCCCAGCATTTT.

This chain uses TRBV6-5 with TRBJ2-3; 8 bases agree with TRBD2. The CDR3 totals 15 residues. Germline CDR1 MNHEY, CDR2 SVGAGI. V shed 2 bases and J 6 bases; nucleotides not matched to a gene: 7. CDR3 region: CASSYRGVAGDTQYF. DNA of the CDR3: TGTGCCAGCAGTTACCGAGGGGTAGCGGGGGATACGCAGTATTTT.

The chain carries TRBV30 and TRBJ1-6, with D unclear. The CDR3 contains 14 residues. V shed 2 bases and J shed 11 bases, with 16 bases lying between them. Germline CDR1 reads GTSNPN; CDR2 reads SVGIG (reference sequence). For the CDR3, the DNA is TGTGCCTGGAGTTTCGGGATCCCTGGTACACCCCTCCACTTT. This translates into CAWSFGIPGTPLHF.

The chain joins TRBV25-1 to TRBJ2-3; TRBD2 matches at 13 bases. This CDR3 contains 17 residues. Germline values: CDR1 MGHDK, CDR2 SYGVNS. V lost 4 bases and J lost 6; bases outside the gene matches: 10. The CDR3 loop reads CASSVGTSGASVDTQYF. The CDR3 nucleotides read TGTGCCAGCAGTGTGGGGACTAGCGGGGCCTCCGTGGATACGCAGTATTTT.

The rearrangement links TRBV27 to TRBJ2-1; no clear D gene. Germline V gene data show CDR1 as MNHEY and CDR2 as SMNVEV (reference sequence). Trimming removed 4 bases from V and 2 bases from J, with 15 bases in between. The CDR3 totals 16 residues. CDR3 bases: TGTGCCAGCAGTTCCCATCGGTCACCTACCTACAATGAGCAGTTCTTC. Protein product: CASSSHRSPTYNEQFF.

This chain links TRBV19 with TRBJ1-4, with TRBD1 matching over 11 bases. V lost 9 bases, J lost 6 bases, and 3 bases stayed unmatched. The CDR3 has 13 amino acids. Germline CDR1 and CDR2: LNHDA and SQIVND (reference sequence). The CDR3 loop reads CASKGQGDEKLFF. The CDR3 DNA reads TGTGCCAGCAAGGGACAGGGGGATGAAAAACTGTTTTTT. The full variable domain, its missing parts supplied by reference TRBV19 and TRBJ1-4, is DGGITQSPKYLFRKEGQNVTLSCEQNLNHDAMYWYRQDPGQGLRLIYYSQIVNDFQKGDIAEGYSVSREKKESFPLTVTSAQKNPTAFYLCASKGQGDEKLFFGSGTQLSVL.

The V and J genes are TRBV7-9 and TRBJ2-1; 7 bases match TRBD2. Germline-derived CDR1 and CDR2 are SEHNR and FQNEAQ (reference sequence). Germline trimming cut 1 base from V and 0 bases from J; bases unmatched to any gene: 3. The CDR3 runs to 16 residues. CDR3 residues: CASSLGTGGSYNEQFF. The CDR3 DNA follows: TGTGCCAGCAGCTTAGGAACGGGGGGCTCCTACAATGAGCAGTTCTTC.

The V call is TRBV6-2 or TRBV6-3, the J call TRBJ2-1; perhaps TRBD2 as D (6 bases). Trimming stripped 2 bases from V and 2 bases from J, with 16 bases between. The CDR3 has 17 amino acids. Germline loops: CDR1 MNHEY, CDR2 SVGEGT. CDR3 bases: TGTGCCAGCAGTTACCCGTTCCGGCTAGCGACCTACAATGAGCAGTTCTTC. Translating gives CASSYPFRLATYNEQFF.

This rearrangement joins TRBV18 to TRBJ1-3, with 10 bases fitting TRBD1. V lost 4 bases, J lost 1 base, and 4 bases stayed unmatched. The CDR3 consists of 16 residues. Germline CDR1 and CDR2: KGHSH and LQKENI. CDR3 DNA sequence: TGTGCCAGCTCACAGACAGGGGGCGAGTCTGGAAACACCATATATTTT. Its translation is CASSQTGGESGNTIYF.

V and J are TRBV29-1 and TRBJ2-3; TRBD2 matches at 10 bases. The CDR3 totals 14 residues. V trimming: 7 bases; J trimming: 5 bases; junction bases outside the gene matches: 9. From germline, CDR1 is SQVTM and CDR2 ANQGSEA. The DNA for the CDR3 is TGCAGCGGCCGTAGCGGGGGGCAACGAGATACGCAGTATTTT. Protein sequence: CSGRSGGQRDTQYF.

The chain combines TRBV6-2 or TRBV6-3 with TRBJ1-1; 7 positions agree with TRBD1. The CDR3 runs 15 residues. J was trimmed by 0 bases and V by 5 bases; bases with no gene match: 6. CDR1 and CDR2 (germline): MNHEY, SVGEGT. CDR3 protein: CASSPYRGMNTEAFF. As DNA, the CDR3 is TGTGCCAGCAGTCCCTACAGGGGCATGAACACTGAAGCTTTCTTT.

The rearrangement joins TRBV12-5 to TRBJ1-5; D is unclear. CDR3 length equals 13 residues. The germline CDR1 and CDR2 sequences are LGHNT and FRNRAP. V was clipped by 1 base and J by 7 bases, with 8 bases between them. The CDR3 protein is CASGLDLRQPQHF. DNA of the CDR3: TGTGCTAGTGGTTTGGACCTACGGCAGCCCCAGCATTTT.

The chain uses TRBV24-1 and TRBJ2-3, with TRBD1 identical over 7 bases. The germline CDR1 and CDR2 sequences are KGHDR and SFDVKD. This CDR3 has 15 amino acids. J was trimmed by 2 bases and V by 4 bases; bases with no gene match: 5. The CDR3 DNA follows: TGTGCCACCAGTGAAGGGACAGTAAACACAGATACGCAGTATTTT. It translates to CATSEGTVNTDTQYF.

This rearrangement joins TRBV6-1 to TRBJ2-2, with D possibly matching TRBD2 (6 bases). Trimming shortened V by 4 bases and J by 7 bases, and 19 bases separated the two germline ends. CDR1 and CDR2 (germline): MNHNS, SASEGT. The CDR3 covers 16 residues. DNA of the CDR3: TGTGCCAGCAGTGGCACCCCTAGCGTTGGAGGCGGGGAGCTGTTTTTT. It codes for CASSGTPSVGGGELFF.

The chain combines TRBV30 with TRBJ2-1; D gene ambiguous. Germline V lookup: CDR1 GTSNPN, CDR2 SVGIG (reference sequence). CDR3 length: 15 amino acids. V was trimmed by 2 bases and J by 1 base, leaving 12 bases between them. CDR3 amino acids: CAWSIGQVSYNEQFF. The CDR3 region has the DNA TGTGCCTGGAGTATTGGGCAGGTTTCCTACAATGAGCAGTTCTTC.

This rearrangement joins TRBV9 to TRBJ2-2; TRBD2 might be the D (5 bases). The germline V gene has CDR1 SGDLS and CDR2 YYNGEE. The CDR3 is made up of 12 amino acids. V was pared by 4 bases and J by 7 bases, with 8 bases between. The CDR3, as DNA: TGTGCCAGCAGCCCTCGGGGCGGGGAGCTGTTTTTT. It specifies CASSPRGGELFF.